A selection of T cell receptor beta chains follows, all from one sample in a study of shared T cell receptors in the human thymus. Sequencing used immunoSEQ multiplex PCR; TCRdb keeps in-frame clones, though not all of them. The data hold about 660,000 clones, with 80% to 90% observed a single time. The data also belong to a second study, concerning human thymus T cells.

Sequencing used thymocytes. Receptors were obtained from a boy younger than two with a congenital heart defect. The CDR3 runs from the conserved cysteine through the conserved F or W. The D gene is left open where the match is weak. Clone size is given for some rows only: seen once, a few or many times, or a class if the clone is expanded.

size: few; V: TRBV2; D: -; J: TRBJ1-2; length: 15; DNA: TGTGCCAGCAGTGATAGGAGGTCCCTATCGTATGGCTACACCTTC; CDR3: CASSDRRSLSYGYTF
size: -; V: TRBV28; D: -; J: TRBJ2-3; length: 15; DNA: TGTGCCAGCAGTCCCCACATATCTAGCACAGATACGCAGTATTTT; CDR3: CASSPHISSTDTQYF
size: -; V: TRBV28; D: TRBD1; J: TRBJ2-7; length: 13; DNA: TGTGCCAGCAGTCCGGGACAGAGCTACGAGCAGTACTTC; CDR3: CASSPGQSYEQYF
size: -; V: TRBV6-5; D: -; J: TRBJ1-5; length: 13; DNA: TGTGCCAGCAGTTACGAGGGAAATCAGCCCCAGCATTTT; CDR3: CASSYEGNQPQHF
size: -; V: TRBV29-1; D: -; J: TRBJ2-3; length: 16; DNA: TGCAGCGTCCTTAAGATGGCAGGGCCCTACACAGATACGCAGTATTTT; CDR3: CSVLKMAGPYTDTQYF
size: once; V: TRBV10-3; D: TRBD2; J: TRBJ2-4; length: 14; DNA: TGTGCCATCTCCTCGGGGGGGGTCAAAAACATTCAGTACTTC; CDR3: CAISSGGVKNIQYF
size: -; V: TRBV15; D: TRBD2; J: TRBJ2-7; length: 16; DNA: TGTGCCACCAGCAGAGCGGCTGGCGGGAGTTCCTACGAGCAGTACTTC; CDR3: CATSRAAGGSSYEQYF
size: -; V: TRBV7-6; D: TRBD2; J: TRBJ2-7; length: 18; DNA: TGTGCCAGCAGCATAAGGACTAGCGGGACGGTCAGGGCCTACGAGCAGTACTTC; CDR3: CASSIRTSGTVRAYEQYF
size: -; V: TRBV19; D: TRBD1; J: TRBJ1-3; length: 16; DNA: TGTGCCAGTAGTCCGGACAGGGGGCGTCCCGGGTCTTCCATATATTTT; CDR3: CASSPDRGRPGSSIYF
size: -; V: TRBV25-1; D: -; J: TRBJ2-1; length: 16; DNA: TGTGCCAGCAGTAAGCGACAGGATGGATCATACAATGAGCAGTTCTTC; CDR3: CASSKRQDGSYNEQFF
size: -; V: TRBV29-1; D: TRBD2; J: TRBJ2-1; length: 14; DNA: TGCAGCGTTGCCGGACTAGCGGGGAACAATGAGCAGTTCTTC; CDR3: CSVAGLAGNNEQFF
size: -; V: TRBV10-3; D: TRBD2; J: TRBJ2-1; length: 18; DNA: TGTGCCATCAGTGATGAGGGGACTAGCAGGAGCTCCTACAATGAGCAGTTCTTC; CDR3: CAISDEGTSRSSYNEQFF
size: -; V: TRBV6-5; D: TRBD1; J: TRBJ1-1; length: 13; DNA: TGTGCCAGCAGGAGACAGGGGAACACTGAAGCTTTCTTT; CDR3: CASRRQGNTEAFF
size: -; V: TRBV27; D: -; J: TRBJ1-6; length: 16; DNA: TGTGCCAGCAGTTCCTCCGGGACAACCTATAATTCACCCCTCCACTTT; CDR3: CASSSSGTTYNSPLHF
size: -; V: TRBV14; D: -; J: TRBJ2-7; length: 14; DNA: TGTGCCAGCAGCCAAGATTCCGTTTCCCACGAGCAGTACTTC; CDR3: CASSQDSVSHEQYF
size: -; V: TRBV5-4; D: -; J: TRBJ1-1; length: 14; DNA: TGTGCCAGCAGCTTGGCTGGCAGTTTTTCTGAAGCTTTCTTT; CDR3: CASSLAGSFSEAFF
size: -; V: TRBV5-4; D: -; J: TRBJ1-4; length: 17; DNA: TGTGCCAGCAGCTTGCGGCCACAGCTTGCAACTAATGAAAAACTGTTTTTT; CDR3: CASSLRPQLATNEKLFF
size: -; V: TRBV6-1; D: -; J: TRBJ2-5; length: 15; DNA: TGTGCCAGCAGTGAAGCGGCGGGGTTCCAAGAGACCCAGTACTTC; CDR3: CASSEAAGFQETQYF
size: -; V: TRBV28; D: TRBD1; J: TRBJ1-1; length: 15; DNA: TGTGCCAGCAGTTTCAAACAGGGGGCCAACACTGAAGCTTTCTTT; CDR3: CASSFKQGANTEAFF
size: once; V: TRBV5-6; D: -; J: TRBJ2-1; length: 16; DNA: TGTGCCAGCAGCTTGGTTCCGGAGGACGGCTACAATGAGCAGTTCTTC; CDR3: CASSLVPEDGYNEQFF
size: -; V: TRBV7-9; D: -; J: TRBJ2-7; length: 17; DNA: TGTGCCAGCAGCTTATTATCTCTGGGTGGGGGCACCTACGAGCAGTACTTC; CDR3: CASSLLSLGGGTYEQYF
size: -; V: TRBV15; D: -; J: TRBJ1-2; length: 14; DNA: TGTGCCACCAGCAGGTTTCGGACAGTCTATGGCTACACCTTC; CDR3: CATSRFRTVYGYTF
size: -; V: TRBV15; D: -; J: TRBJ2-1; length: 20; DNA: TGTGCCACCAGCAGAGATACCCCAAGGGGGAGCGTGTACTCCTACAATGAGCAGTTCTTC; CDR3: CATSRDTPRGSVYSYNEQFF
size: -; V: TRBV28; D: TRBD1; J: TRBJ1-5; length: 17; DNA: TGTGCCAGCAGTCAACCTAATCTGGACAGGGCAAGACAGCCCCAGCATTTT; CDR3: CASSQPNLDRARQPQHF
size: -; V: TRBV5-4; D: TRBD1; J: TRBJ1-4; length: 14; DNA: TGTGCCAGCAGCGAGGGACAGGGAGGCGAAAAACTGTTTTTT; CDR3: CASSEGQGGEKLFF
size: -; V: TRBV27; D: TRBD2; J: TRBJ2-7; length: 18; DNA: TGTGCCAGCAGCTCCCAAATGACCGGGACTAGCTTTCCCTACGAGCAGTACTTC; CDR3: CASSSQMTGTSFPYEQYF
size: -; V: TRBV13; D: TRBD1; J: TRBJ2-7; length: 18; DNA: TGTGCCAGCAGCTCCGGCAGGGGGCACCCAGGTCGTCTCTACGAGCAGTACTTC; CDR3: CASSSGRGHPGRLYEQYF
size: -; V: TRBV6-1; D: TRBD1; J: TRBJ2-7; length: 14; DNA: TGTGCCAGCAGGAAGGGACAGGGGGTCTACGAGCAGTACTTC; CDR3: CASRKGQGVYEQYF
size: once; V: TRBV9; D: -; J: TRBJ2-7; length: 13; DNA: TGTGCCAGCAGCGTAGGGAGGGAATCCGAGCAGTACTTC; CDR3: CASSVGRESEQYF
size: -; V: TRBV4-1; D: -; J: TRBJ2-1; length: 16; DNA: TGCGCCAGCAGCCAAGATCCGGAGACAGCGTACAATGAGCAGTTCTTC; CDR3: CASSQDPETAYNEQFF
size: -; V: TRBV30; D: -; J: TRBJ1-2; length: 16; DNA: TGTGCCTGGAGTAGGGAGGTGAAGGATCATAACTATGGCTACACCTTC; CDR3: CAWSREVKDHNYGYTF
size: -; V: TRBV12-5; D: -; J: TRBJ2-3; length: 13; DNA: TGTGCTAGTGGACTTTCTAGCACAGATACGCAGTATTTT; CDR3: CASGLSSTDTQYF
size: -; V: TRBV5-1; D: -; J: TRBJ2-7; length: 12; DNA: TGCGCCAGCAGCATGGGATCTACGGAGCAGTACTTC; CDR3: CASSMGSTEQYF
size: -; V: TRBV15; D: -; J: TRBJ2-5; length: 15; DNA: TGTGCCACCAGCAGAGGCGGACAGCTTCAAGAGACCCAGTACTTC; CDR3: CATSRGGQLQETQYF
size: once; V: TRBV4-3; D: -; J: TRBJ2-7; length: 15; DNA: TGCGCCAGCAGCCAAGTCCGGGACTCAGACTACGAGCAGTACTTC; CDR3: CASSQVRDSDYEQYF
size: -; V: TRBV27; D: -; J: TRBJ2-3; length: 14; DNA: TGTGCCAGCAGTTTCGGGGTTGGAATGGATACGCAGTATTTT; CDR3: CASSFGVGMDTQYF
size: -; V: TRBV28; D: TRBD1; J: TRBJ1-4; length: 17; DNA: TGTGCCAGCAGTTCCCCACAGGGGAAAGCAACTAATGAAAAACTGTTTTTT; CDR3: CASSSPQGKATNEKLFF
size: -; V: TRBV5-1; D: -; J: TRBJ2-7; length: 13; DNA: TGCGCCAGCAGCTTGGAGACTGGATACGAGCAGTACTTC; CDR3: CASSLETGYEQYF
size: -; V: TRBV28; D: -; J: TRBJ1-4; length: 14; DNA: TGTGCCAGCACCCGGGGTTCAACTAATGAAAAACTGTTTTTT; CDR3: CASTRGSTNEKLFF
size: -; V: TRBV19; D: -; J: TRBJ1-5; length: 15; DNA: TGTGCCAGTAGGGTTCCGGGGGGGCTGTGGCAGCCCCAGCATTTT; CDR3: CASRVPGGLWQPQHF
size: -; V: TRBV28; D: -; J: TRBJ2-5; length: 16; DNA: TGTGCCAGCAGTTTCGGGCGGACACCTACCCAAGAGACCCAGTACTTC; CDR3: CASSFGRTPTQETQYF